The 10 T cell receptor beta chains reported below all come from one sample, sequenced in a study of T-cell reconstitution after alpha-beta-depleted transplantation in children. The authors prepared the TCRbeta library with unique molecular identifiers. TCRdb re-analysed the PCR reads in MiXCR, keeping a single row per CDR3 protein. The sample consists of under 350,000 distinct CDR3 sequences, more than 8% of them appearing once. The sequenced sample was PBMCs from the stem cell graft donor, obtained from the stem cell graft. The receptors were sampled from a human donor who donated a stem cell graft to a child with SCID.

This clonotype was seen a handful of times. CDR3 bases: TGCGCCAGCAGTGAGCCTTACGGACAGGGGGCTTTGGACAATGAGCAGTTCTTC. This gives the protein CASSEPYGQGALDNEQFF. The chain uses TRBV10-2 and TRBJ2-1, with 11 bases that match TRBD1. Germline values: CDR1 WSHSY, CDR2 SAAADI. The CDR3 totals 18 residues. V shed 2 bases, J shed 5 bases, and the junction held 11 bases outside the gene matches.

V gene TRBV18 combines with J gene TRBJ2-3; D gene ambiguous. This CDR3 comprises 12 residues. Germline loops: CDR1 KGHSH, CDR2 LQKENI. V lost 5 bases to trimming and J lost 5 bases, with 8 bases between them. In nucleotides, the CDR3 is TGTGCCAGCTCAGCCGTAGGAGATACGCAGTATTTT. Amino acid sequence: CASSAVGDTQYF.

The gene calls are TRBV12-3 or TRBV12-4 and TRBJ1-4; D remains unclear. The CDR3 length is 12 residues. The V end was cut by 6 bases, the J end by 6 bases, with 8 bases between. The CDR3, as DNA: TGTGCCAGCAGAGGGAGCGATGAAAAACTGTTTTTT. This translates into CASRGSDEKLFF.

CDR3 nucleotide sequence: TGTGCCAGCAGGCCAGGGAACAATCAGCCCCAGCATTTT. This translates into CASRPGNNQPQHF. This sequence joins TRBV6-1 and TRBJ1-5; maybe TRBD1 (5 bases). Trimming stripped 6 bases from V and 3 bases from J, with 9 bases between. The CDR3 runs to 13 residues. Germline V gives CDR1 MNHNS, CDR2 SASEGT.

This clonotype has only a few counts. The gene calls are TRBV7-9 and TRBJ1-6; possible D gene TRBD1, 5 bases. Germline V CDR1 and CDR2: SEHNR, FQNEAQ (reference sequence). The length of the CDR3 is 15 residues. Trimming stripped 1 base from V and 9 bases from J, with 13 bases between. The CDR3 DNA reads as TGTGCCAGCAGCTTAGACGGGGCGCAGAGTTCACCCCTCCACTTT. It translates to CASSLDGAQSSPLHF.

This clonotype has ten or more counts. The chain has TRBV14 and TRBJ1-1; no firm D call. V lost 0 bases to trimming and J lost 3 bases, with 5 bases between them. The CDR3 has 13 amino acids. In germline, CDR1 is SGHDN, CDR2 FVKESK. The CDR3 reads CASSQDKDTEAFF. CDR3 nucleotide sequence: TGTGCCAGCAGCCAAGACAAGGACACTGAAGCTTTCTTT.

The chain recombines TRBV13 with TRBJ2-3; D is undetermined. The CDR3 runs to 15 residues. Trimming removed 5 bases from V and 0 bases from J, with 12 bases in between. Germline CDR1 reads PRHDT; CDR2 reads FYEKMQ (reference sequence). The CDR3 DNA reads TGTGCCAGCAGCGGTCAGGCCGCGAGCACAGATACGCAGTATTTT. Its translation is CASSGQAASTDTQYF.

The chain links TRBV6-5 to TRBJ1-1; perhaps TRBD1 as D (6 bases). The CDR3 contains 15 residues. V lost 2 bases to trimming and J lost 5 bases, with 15 bases between them. Germline V CDR1 and CDR2: MNHEY, SVGAGI. CDR3 in amino acids: CASSYKGEGVTEAFF. The CDR3 bases are TGTGCCAGCAGTTACAAGGGGGAGGGGGTGACTGAAGCTTTCTTT.

This clonotype came up a few times. This chain connects TRBV12-3 or TRBV12-4 to TRBJ1-1; no definite D call. This CDR3 has 11 amino acids. The CDR3 nucleotides are TGTGGTAGCGGGCAGAACACTGAAGCTTTCTTT. Amino acid sequence: CGSGQNTEAFF.

This clonotype was recorded at least ten times. The chain employs TRBV25-1 and TRBJ2-1, with 9 bases fitting TRBD2. The CDR3 is 16 residues long. In germline, CDR1 is MGHDK, CDR2 SYGVNS. Losses at the gene ends were 2 bases for V and 0 bases for J; bases not matched to a gene: 2. Here the CDR3 reads CASSELAGSSYNEQFF. DNA for the CDR3: TGTGCCAGCAGTGAACTAGCGGGGAGCTCCTACAATGAGCAGTTCTTC.